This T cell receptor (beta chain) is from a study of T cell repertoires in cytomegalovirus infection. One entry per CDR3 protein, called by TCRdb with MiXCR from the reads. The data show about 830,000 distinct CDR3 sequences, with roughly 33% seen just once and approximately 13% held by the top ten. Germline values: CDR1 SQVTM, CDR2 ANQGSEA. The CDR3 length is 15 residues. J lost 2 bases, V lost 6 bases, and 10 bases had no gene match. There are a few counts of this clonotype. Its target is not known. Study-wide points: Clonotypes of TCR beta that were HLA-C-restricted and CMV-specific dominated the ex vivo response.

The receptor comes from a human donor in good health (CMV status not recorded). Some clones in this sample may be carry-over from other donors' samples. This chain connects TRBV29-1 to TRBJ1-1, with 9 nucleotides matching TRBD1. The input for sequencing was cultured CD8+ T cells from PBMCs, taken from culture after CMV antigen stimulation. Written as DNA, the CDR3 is TGCAGCGTCCCTGAATGGACAGGGGAAAACACTGAAGCTTTCTTT. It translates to CSVPEWTGENTEAFF.